This TCR beta chain derives from a study of blood T cell repertoires in COVID-19. Study-level background: The United States, Italy and Spain were the sources of the acute and convalescent COVID-19 samples.

In the authors' workflow: Nucleated cell number was recorded as an estimate derived from reference gene primer amplification. Here immunoSEQ multiplex PCR was the method, and the copy in TCRdb shows in-frame clones only, minus some. V, J and clone size were drawn from that table, and D and trimming were deduced from the DNA. The data show hundreds of thousands of clones, 70% to 90% seen once. CDR1 SGHTA and CDR2 FQGTGA come from the germline V gene. The CDR3 runs to 16 residues. V gave up 4 bases and J gave up 1 base; unmatched junction bases: 8. The sequence came from a woman between 18 and 30 years old with acute or convalescent COVID-19. Sequences were obtained from peripheral blood. The chain recombines TRBV7-3 with TRBJ2-3; TRBD2 agrees at 7 bases. CDR3: CASSSSGDFRTDTQYF. The CDR3 DNA reads TGTGCCAGCAGCTCCAGCGGGGACTTCCGCACAGATACGCAGTATTTT.